Listed below are T cell receptor beta chains from one sample, sequenced in a study of cytomegalovirus exposure and HLA in healthy donors. Repertoires were generated with immunoSEQ multiplex PCR, while TCRdb's copy carries only in-frame clones and drops some. The sample has 130,000 or so clones, roughly 79% seen once. Source material: PBMCs. These receptors originate from a woman aged 40 to 55 in good health and CMV-seronegative. Both conserved end residues are part of each CDR3. D genes are given only for firm matches. Size is omitted from some rows. Given values are once, few, many or a class for expanded clones.

>TRBV7-3|TRBJ2-7|TRBD2|NA
CASSLTISEREGLYEQYF
TGTGCCAGCAGCTTAACCATCTCTGAGCGGGAGGGCCTTTACGAGCAGTACTTC
>TRBV6-6|TRBJ2-6|NA|NA
CASSRTGANVLTF
TGTGCCAGCAGTCGGACAGGGGCCAACGTCCTGACTTTC
>TRBV4-3|TRBJ1-1|NA|NA
CASSQVEVMNTEAFF
TGCGCCAGCAGCCAAGTCGAGGTTATGAACACTGAAGCTTTCTTT
>TRBV9|TRBJ2-7|NA|NA
CASSARASLGPYEQYF
TGTGCCAGCAGCGCCAGGGCAAGTTTGGGCCCCTACGAGCAGTACTTC
>TRBV19|TRBJ2-7|TRBD1|NA
CASSIDLQGAFSEQYF
TGTGCCAGTAGTATAGATCTGCAGGGGGCGTTTAGCGAGCAGTACTTC
>TRBV7-2|TRBJ1-4|TRBD1|NA
CASSTGQPNEKLFF
TGTGCCAGCAGTACGGGACAGCCTAATGAAAAACTGTTTTTT
>TRBV6-6|TRBJ2-5|NA|NA
CASSYGQLKETQYF
TGTGCCAGCAGTTACGGGCAGCTTAAAGAGACCCAGTACTTC
>TRBV27|TRBJ2-1|TRBD2|NA
CASIPLTRLAGDLDEQFF
TGTGCCAGCATCCCCCTAACCCGACTAGCGGGAGATTTAGATGAGCAGTTCTTC
>TRBV10-1|TRBJ1-4|NA|NA
CASINPRTGKLFF
TGCGCCAGCATTAACCCCCGAACCGGAAAACTGTTTTTT
>TRBV7-9|TRBJ1-6|TRBD1|NA
CASRQTGTDNSPLHF
TGTGCCAGCAGACAAACCGGGACAGACAATTCACCCCTCCACTTT
>TRBV28|TRBJ1-1|TRBD1|once
CASSNNRGRGDTEAFF
TGTGCCAGCAGCAATAACAGGGGGAGGGGTGACACTGAAGCTTTCTTT
>TRBV23-1|TRBJ1-5|NA|NA
CASSQSEESNQPQHF
TGCGCCAGCAGTCAATCGGAGGAGAGCAATCAGCCCCAGCATTTT
>TRBV4-3|TRBJ2-1|TRBD2|NA
CASSQVAGGPQFF
TGCGCCAGCAGCCAAGTGGCGGGAGGGCCACAGTTCTTC
>TRBV6-1|TRBJ1-5|TRBD1|NA
CASSETGGQPQHF
TGTGCCAGCAGTGAGACAGGGGGTCAGCCCCAGCATTTT
>TRBV11-2|TRBJ2-1|TRBD2|NA
CASSQLAGVHNEQFF
TGTGCCAGCAGCCAACTAGCGGGAGTCCACAATGAGCAGTTCTTC
>TRBV7-2|TRBJ1-6|TRBD1|few
CASSLQGAGYNSPLHF
TGTGCCAGCAGCCTACAGGGGGCGGGGTATAATTCACCCCTCCACTTT
>TRBV5-1|TRBJ2-5|TRBD2|NA
CASSGAGLAGAGVETQYF
TGCGCCAGCAGCGGGGCGGGACTAGCGGGAGCTGGGGTAGAGACCCAGTACTTC
>TRBV27|TRBJ2-2|NA|NA
CASSPRTGTPLNTGELFF
TGTGCCAGCTCCCCGCGAACCGGGACTCCGCTGAACACCGGGGAGCTGTTTTTT
>TRBV5-4|TRBJ2-2|NA|NA
CASSLPTGELFF
TGTGCCAGCAGCCTACCAACCGGGGAGCTGTTTTTT
>TRBV14|TRBJ2-3|NA|NA
CASSIISTDTQYF
TGTGCCAGCAGCATTATAAGCACAGATACGCAGTATTTT
>TRBV11-2|TRBJ2-1|TRBD1|NA
CASSIDRGLDEQFF
TGTGCCAGCAGCATAGACAGGGGGTTGGATGAGCAGTTCTTC
>TRBV5-1|TRBJ1-3|TRBD1|NA
CASSAGTARSGNTIYF
TGCGCCAGCAGCGCCGGGACAGCTCGCTCTGGAAACACCATATATTTT
>TRBV6-5|TRBJ1-4|NA|NA
CASSYVGREKLFF
TGTGCCAGCAGTTACGTGGGGAGGGAAAAACTGTTTTTT
>TRBV2|TRBJ2-7|TRBD2|NA
CASSEFSGTYEQYF
TGTGCCAGCAGTGAATTTAGCGGGACCTACGAGCAGTACTTC
>TRBV4-2|TRBJ1-2|NA|NA
CASSQGRGAVAVYGYTF
TGTGCCAGCAGCCAGGGACGGGGGGCGGTTGCCGTCTATGGCTACACCTTC
>TRBV7-8|TRBJ1-4|NA|NA
CASSSLAKNEKLFF
TGTGCCAGCAGCTCCTTAGCAAAAAATGAAAAACTGTTTTTT
>TRBV10-3|TRBJ2-3|TRBD2|NA
CAIRQTSGSTDTQYF
TGTGCCATCAGGCAGACTAGCGGTAGCACAGATACGCAGTATTTT
>TRBV5-4|TRBJ1-1|NA|NA
CASSRLGAPTEAFF
TGTGCCAGCAGCCGACTGGGGGCGCCCACTGAAGCTTTCTTT
>TRBV25-1|TRBJ2-5|TRBD1|NA
CASSEPRGLETQYF
TGTGCCAGCAGTGAACCCAGGGGGCTGGAGACCCAGTACTTC
>TRBV4-1|TRBJ2-1|TRBD1|NA
CASSQPGGTRNEQFF
TGCGCCAGCAGCCAACCAGGGGGCACACGCAATGAGCAGTTCTTC
>TRBV27|TRBJ1-4|NA|NA
CASSLTPRGSGKLFF
TGTGCCAGCAGTTTGACCCCCCGGGGGTCGGGAAAACTGTTTTTT